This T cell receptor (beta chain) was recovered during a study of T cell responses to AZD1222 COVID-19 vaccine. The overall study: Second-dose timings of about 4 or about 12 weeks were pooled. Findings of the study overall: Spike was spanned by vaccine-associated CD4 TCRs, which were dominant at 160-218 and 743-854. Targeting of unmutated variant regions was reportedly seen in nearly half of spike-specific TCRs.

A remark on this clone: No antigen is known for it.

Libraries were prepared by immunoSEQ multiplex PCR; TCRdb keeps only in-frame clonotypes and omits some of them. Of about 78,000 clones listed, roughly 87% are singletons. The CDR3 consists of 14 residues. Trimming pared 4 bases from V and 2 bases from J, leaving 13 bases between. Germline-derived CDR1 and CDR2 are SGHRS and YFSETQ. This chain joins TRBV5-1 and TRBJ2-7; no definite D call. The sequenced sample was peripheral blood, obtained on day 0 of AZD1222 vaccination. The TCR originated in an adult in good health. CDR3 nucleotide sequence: TGCGCCAGCAGCCCCCATGGCGATACCTACGAGCAGTACTTC. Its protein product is CASSPHGDTYEQYF.